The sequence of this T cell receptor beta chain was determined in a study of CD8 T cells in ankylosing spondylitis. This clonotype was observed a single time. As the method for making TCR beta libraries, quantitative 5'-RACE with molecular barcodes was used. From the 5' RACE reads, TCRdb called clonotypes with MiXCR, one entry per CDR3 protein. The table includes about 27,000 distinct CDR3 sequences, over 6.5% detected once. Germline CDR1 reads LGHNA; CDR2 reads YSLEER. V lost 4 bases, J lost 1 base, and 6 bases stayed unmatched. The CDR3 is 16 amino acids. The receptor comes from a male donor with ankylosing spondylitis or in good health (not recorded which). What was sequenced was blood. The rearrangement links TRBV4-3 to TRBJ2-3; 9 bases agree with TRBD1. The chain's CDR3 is CASSRGDRARTDTQYF. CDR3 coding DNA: TGCGCCAGCAGCCGAGGGGACAGGGCCCGCACAGATACGCAGTATTTT.